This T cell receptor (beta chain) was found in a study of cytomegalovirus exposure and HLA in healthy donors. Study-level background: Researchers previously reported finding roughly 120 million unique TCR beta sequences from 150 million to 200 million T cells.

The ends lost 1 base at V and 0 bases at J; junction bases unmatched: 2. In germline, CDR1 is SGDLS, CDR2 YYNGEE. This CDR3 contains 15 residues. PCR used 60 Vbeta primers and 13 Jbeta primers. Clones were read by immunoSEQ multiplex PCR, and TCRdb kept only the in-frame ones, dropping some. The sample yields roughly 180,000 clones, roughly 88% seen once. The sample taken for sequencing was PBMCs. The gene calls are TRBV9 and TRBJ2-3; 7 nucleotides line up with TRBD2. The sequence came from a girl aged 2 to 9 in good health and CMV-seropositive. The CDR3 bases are TGTGCCAGCAGCGTACTAGCGGATAGCACAGATACGCAGTATTTT. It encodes CASSVLADSTDTQYF.